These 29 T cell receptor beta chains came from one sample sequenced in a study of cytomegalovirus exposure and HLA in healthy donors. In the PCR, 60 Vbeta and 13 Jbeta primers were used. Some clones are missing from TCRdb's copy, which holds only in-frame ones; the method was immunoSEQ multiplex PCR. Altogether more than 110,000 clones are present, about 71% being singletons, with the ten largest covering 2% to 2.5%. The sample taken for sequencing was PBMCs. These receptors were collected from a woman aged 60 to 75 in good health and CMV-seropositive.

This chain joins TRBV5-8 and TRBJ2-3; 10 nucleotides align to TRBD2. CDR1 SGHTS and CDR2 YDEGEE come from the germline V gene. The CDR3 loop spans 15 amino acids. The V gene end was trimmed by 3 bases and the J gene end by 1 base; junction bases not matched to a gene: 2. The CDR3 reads CASSSGLAGTDTQYF. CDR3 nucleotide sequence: TGTGCCAGCAGCTCCGGACTAGCGGGCACAGATACGCAGTATTTT.

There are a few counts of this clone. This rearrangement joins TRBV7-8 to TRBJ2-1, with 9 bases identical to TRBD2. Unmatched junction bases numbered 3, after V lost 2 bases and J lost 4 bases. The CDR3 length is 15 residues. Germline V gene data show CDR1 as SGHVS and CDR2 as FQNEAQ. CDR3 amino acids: CASSLLAGSYNEQFF. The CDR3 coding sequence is TGTGCCAGCAGCTTACTAGCGGGATCTTACAATGAGCAGTTCTTC. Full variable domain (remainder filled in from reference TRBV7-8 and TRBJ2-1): GAGVSQSPRYKVAKRGQDVALRCDPISGHVSLFWYQQALGQGPEFLTYFQNEAQLDKSGLPSDRFFAERPEGSVSTLKIQRTQQEDSAVYLCASSLLAGSYNEQFFGPGTRLTVL.

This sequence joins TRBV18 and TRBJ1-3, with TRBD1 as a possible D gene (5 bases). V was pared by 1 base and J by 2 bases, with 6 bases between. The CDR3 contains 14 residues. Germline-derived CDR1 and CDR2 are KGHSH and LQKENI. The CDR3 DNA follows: TGTGCCAGCTCACCACGGGGGGCTGGAAACACCATATATTTT. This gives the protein CASSPRGAGNTIYF.

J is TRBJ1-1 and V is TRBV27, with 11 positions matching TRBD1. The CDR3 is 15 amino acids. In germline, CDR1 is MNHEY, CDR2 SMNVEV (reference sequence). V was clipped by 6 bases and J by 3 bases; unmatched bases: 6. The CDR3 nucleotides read TGTGCCAGCAGCACGGGACAGGGGGGTCACACTGAAGCTTTCTTT. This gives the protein CASSTGQGGHTEAFF.

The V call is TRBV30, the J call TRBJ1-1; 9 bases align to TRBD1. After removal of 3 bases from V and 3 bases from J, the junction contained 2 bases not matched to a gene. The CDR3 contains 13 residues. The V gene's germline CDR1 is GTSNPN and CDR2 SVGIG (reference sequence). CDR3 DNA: TGTGCCTGGAGCGACAGGGGGTACACTGAAGCTTTCTTT. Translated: CAWSDRGYTEAFF.

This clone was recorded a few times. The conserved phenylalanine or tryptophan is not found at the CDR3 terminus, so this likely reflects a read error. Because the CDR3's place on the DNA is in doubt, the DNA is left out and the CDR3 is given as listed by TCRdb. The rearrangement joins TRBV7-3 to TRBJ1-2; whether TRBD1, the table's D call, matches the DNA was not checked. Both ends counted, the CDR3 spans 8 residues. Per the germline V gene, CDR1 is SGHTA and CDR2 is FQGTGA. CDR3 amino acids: CASSLIFI.

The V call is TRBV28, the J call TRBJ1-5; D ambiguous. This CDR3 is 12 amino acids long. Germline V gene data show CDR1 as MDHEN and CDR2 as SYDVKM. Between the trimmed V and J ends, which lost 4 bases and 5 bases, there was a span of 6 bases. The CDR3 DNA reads TGTGCCAGCAGTTCCCAATATCAGCCCCAGCATTTT. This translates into CASSSQYQPQHF.

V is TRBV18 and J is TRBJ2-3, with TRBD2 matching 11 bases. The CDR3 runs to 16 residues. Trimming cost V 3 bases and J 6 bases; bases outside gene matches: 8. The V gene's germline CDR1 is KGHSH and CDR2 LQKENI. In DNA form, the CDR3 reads TGTGCCAGCTCACCCGCGACTAGCGGGACTGGGGATACGCAGTATTTT. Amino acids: CASSPATSGTGDTQYF. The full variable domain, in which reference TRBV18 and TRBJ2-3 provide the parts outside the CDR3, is NAGVMQNPRHLVRRRGQEARLRCSPMKGHSHVYWYRQLPEEGLKFMVYLQKENIIDESGMPKERFSAEFPKEGPSILRIQQVVRGDSAAYFCASSPATSGTGDTQYFGPGTRLTVL.

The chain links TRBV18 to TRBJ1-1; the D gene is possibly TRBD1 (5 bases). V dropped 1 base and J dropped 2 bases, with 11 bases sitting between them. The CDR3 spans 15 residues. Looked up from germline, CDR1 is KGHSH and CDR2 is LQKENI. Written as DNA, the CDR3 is TGTGCCAGCTCACCACGAGTAAGGGGTAACACTGAAGCTTTCTTT. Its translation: CASSPRVRGNTEAFF.

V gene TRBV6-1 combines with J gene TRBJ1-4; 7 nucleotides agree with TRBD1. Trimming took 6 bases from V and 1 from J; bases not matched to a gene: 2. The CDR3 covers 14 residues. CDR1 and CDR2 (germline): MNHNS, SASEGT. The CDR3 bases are TGTGCCAGCAGACGGACAGGAACTAATGAAAAACTGTTTTTT. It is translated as CASRRTGTNEKLFF.

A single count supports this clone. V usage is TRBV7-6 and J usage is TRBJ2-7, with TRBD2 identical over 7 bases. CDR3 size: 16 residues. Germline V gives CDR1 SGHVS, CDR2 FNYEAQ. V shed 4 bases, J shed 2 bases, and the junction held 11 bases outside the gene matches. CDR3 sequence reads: CASSSDRLAETYEQYF. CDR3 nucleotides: TGTGCCAGCAGCTCAGATAGGCTAGCGGAAACCTACGAGCAGTACTTC.

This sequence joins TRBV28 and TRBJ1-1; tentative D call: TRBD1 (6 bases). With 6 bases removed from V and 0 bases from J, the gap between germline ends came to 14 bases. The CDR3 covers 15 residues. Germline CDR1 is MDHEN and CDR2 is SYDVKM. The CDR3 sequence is CASRGGQILNTEAFF. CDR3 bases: TGTGCCAGCAGGGGGGGGCAGATCTTGAACACTGAAGCTTTCTTT.

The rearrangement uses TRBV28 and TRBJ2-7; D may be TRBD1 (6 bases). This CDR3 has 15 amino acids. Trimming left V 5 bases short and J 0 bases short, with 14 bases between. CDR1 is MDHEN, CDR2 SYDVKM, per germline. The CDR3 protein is CASSLTGSSSYEQYF. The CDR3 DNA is TGTGCCAGCAGTCTGACAGGTTCCAGCTCCTACGAGCAGTACTTC. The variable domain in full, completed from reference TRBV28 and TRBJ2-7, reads DVKVTQSSRYLVKRTGEKVFLECVQDMDHENMFWYRQDPGLGLRLIYFSYDVKMKEKGDIPEGYSVSREKKERFSLILESASTNQTSMYLCASSLTGSSSYEQYFGPGTRLTVT.

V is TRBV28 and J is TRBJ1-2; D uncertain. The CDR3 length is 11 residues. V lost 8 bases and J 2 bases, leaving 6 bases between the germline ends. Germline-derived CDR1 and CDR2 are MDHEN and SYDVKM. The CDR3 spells CASGLNYGYTF. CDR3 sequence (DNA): TGTGCCAGCGGACTCAACTATGGCTACACCTTC.

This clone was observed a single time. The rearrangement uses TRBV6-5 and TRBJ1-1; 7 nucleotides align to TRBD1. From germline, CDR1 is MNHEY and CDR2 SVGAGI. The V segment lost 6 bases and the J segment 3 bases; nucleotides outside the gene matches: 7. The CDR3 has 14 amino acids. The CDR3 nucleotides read TGTGCCAGCAGGCGACAGGGTAAGCACACTGAAGCTTTCTTT. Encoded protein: CASRRQGKHTEAFF.

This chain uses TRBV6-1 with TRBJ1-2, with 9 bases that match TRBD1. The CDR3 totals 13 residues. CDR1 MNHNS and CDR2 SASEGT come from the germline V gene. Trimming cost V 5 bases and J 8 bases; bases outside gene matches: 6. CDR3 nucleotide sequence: TGTGCCAGCAGTCAAGGGGACAGGGTCGGCTACACCTTC. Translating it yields CASSQGDRVGYTF.

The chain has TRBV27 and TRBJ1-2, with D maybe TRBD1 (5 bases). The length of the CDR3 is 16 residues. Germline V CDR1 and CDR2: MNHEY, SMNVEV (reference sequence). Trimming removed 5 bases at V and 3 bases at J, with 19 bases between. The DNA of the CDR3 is TGTGCCAGCAGTCCCCGGGAGGGGTCAAGACACTATGGCTACACCTTC. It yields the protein CASSPREGSRHYGYTF.

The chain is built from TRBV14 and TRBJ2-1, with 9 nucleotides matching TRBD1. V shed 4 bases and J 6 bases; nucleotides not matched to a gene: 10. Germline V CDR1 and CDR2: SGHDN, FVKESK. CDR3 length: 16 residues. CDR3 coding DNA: TGTGCCAGCAGCCGTCCCCGGGACAGGGCTTCCAATGAGCAGTTCTTC. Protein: CASSRPRDRASNEQFF.

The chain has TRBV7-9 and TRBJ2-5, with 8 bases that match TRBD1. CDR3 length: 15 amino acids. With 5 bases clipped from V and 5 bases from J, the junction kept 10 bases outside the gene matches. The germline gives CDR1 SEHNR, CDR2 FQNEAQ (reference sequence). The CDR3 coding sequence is TGTGCCAGCAGCAAGTGGACAGGGAATGAGGAGACCCAGTACTTC. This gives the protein CASSKWTGNEETQYF.

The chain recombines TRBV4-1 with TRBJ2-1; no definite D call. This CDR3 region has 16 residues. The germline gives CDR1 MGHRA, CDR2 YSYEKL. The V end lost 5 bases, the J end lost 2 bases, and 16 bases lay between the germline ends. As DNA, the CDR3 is TGCGCCAGCAGCTCCTCCCAAGCGCGCGCCTACAATGAGCAGTTCTTC. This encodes CASSSSQARAYNEQFF.

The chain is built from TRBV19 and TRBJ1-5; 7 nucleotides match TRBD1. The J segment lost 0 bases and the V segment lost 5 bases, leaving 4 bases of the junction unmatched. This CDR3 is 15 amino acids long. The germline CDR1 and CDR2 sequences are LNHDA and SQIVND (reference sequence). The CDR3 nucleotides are TGTGCCAGTAGTGCCCGGACAGGTAGCAATCAGCCCCAGCATTTT. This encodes CASSARTGSNQPQHF. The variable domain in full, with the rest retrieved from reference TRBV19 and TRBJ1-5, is DGGITQSPKYLFRKEGQNVTLSCEQNLNHDAMYWYRQDPGQGLRLIYYSQIVNDFQKGDIAEGYSVSREKKESFPLTVTSAQKNPTAFYLCASSARTGSNQPQHFGDGTRLSIL.

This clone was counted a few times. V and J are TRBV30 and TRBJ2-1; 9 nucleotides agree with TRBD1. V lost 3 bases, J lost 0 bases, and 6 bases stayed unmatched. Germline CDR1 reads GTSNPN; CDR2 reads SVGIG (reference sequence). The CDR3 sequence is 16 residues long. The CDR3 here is CAWSTGQGSSYNEQFF. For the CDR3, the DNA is TGTGCCTGGAGCACCGGACAGGGGAGCTCCTACAATGAGCAGTTCTTC.

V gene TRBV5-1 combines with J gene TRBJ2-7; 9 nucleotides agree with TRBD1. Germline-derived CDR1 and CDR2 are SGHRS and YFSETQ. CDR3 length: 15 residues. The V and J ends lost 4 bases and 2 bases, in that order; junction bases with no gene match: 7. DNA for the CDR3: TGCGCCAGCAGCCGGACCCGACAGGGGGCCTACGAGCAGTACTTC. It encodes CASSRTRQGAYEQYF.

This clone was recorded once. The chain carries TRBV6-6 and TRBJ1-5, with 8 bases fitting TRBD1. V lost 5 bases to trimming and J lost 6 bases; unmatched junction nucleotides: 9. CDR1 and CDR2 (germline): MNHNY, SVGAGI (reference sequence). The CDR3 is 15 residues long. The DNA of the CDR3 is TGTGCCAGCAGTGCCTCGGACAGGGCGGTTCAGCCCCAGCATTTT. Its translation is CASSASDRAVQPQHF.

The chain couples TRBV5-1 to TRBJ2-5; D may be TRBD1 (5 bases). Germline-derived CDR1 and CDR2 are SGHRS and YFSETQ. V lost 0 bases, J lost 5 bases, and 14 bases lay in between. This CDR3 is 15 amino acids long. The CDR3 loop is CASSLEIGVWETQYF. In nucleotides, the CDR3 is TGCGCCAGCAGCTTGGAGATAGGGGTCTGGGAGACCCAGTACTTC.

CDR3 loop: CASSQERTSGAYEQYF. The CDR3 coding sequence is TGCGCCAGCAGCCAAGAAAGGACTAGCGGGGCCTACGAGCAGTACTTC. This chain links TRBV4-1 with TRBJ2-7; 12 bases agree with TRBD2. The length of the CDR3 is 16 residues. V was pared by 0 bases and J by 2 bases, with 2 bases of the junction left unmatched. CDR1 is MGHRA, CDR2 YSYEKL, per germline.

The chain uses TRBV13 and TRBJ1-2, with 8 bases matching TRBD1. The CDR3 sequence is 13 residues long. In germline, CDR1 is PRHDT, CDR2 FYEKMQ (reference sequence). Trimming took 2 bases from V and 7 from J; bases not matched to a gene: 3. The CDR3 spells CASSLQGASGYTF. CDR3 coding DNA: TGTGCCAGCAGCTTACAGGGGGCAAGTGGCTACACCTTC. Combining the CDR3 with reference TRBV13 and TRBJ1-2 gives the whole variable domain AAGVIQSPRHLIKEKRETATLKCYPIPRHDTVYWYQQGPGQDPQFLISFYEKMQSDKGSIPDRFSAQQFSDYHSELNMSSLELGDSALYFCASSLQGASGYTFGSGTRLTVV.

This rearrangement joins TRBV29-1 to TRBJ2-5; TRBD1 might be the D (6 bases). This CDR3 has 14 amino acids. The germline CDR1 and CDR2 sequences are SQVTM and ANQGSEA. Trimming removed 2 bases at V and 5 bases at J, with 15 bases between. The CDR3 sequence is CSVEPTGARETQYF. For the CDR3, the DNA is TGCAGCGTTGAACCGACAGGCGCGAGGGAGACCCAGTACTTC.

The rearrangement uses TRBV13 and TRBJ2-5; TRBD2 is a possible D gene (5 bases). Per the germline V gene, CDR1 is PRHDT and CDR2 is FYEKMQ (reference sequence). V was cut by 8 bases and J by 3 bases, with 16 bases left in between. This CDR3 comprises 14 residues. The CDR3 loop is CASGRGKREETQYF. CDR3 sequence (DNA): TGTGCCAGCGGTCGAGGGAAGAGGGAAGAGACCCAGTACTTC.